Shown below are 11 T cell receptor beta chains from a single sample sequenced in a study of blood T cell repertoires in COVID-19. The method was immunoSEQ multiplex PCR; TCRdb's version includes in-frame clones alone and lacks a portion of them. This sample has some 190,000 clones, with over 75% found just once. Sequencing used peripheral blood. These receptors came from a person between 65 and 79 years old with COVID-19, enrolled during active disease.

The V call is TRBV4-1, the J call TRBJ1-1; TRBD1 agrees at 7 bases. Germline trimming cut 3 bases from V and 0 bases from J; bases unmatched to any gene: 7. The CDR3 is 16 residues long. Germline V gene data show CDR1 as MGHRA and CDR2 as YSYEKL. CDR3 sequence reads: CASSHNDREMNTEAFF. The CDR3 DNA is TGCGCCAGCAGCCACAACGACAGGGAGATGAACACTGAAGCTTTCTTT.

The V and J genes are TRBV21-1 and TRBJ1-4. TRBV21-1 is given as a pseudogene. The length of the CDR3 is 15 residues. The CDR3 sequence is CASSKGPGEGEKLFF. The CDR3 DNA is TGTGCCAGCAGCAAAGGTCCGGGGGAGGGTGAAAAACTGTTTTTT.

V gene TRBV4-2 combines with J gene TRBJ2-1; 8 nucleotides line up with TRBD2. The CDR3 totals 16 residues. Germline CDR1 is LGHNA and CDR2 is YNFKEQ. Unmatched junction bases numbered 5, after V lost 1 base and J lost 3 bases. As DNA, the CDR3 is TGTGCCAGCAGCCAAGTTAGCGGGAAGAACTACAATGAGCAGTTCTTC. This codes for CASSQVSGKNYNEQFF.

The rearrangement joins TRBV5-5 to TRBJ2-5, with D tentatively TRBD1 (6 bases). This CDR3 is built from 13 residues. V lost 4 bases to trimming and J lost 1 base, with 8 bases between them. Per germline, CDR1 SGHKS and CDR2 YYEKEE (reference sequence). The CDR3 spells CASSRGTQETQYF. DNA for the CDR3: TGTGCCAGCAGCAGGGGGACCCAAGAGACCCAGTACTTC.

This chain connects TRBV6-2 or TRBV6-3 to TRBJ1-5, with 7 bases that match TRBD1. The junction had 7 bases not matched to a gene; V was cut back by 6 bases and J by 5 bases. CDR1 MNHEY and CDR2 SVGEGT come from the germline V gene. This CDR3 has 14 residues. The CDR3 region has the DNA TGTGCCAGCAGCCAACCGGGACAGTATCAGCCCCAGCATTTT. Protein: CASSQPGQYQPQHF.

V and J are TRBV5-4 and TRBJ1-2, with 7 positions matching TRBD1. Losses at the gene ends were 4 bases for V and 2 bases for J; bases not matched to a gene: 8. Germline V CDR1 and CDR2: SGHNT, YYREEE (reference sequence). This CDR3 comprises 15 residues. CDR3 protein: CASSTRLQGNYGYTF. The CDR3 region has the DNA TGTGCCAGCAGCACTAGACTACAGGGGAACTATGGCTACACCTTC.

The CDR3 loop is CASLRGGVDQPQHF. Written as DNA, the CDR3 is TGTGCCAGCCTCCGCGGGGGGGTCGATCAGCCCCAGCATTTT. The J gene is TRBJ1-5, the V gene TRBV6-1; weak D call: TRBD1 (5 bases). Germline CDR1 is MNHNS and CDR2 is SASEGT. The CDR3 consists of 14 residues. Deletions cut 8 bases from V and 5 bases from J, with 16 bases between.

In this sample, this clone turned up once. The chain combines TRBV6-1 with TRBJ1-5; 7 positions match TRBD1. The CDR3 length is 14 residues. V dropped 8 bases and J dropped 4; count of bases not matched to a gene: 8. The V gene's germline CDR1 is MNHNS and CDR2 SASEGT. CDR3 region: CASRDDRANQPQHF. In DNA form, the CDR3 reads TGTGCCAGCCGGGATGACAGGGCAAATCAGCCCCAGCATTTT.

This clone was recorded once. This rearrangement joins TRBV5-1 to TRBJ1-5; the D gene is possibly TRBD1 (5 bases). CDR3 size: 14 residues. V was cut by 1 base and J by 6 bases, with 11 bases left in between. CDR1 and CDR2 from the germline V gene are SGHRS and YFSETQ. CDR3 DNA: TGCGCCAGCAGCTTGAGGATCAGGGTTCAGCCCCAGCATTTT. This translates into CASSLRIRVQPQHF.

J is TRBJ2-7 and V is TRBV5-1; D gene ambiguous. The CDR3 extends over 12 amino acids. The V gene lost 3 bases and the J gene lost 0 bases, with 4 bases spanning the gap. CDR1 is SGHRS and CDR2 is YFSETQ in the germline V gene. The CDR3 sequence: CASSSGSYEQYF. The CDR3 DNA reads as TGCGCCAGCAGCTCGGGCTCCTACGAGCAGTACTTC.

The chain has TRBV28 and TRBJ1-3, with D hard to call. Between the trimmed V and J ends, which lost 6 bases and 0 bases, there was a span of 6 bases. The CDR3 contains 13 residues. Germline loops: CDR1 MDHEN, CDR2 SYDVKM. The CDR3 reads CASRYFSGNTIYF. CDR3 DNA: TGTGCCAGCAGATACTTCTCTGGAAACACCATATATTTT.